This TCR beta chain was profiled in a study of blood T cell repertoires in COVID-19. Germline lookup yields CDR1 KGHSH and CDR2 LQKENI. The CDR3 spans 15 residues. Losses at the gene ends were 2 bases for V and 4 bases for J; bases not matched to a gene: 2. Generated by immunoSEQ multiplex PCR, the TCRdb table keeps only in-frame clones and is missing some. This table has 150,000 to 200,000 clones, roughly 80% appearing once. The sequencing sample was made of PBMCs or T cells enriched from blood (not recorded which). The rearrangement links TRBV18 to TRBJ2-6; 7 bases match TRBD2. This TCR derives from a woman between 45 and 65 years old who had recovered from COVID-19. The CDR3 DNA is TGTGCCAGCTCACCAGCCGGGAGGGGGGCCAACGTCCTGACTTTC. This gives the protein CASSPAGRGANVLTF. Full variable domain (missing parts from reference TRBV18 and TRBJ2-6): NAGVMQNPRHLVRRRGQEARLRCSPMKGHSHVYWYRQLPEEGLKFMVYLQKENIIDESGMPKERFSAEFPKEGPSILRIQQVVRGDSAAYFCASSPAGRGANVLTFGAGSRLTVL.